What follows are 28 T cell receptor beta chains derived from one specimen sequenced in a study of CD8+CD57+ T cells in acquired aplastic anemia. TCR beta VDJ and CDR3 profiling used genomic DNA as template. TCRdb re-called the reads with MiXCR, one entry per CDR3 protein. The profile shows approximately 200,000 distinct CDR3 sequences, under 65% of them singletons. The sample was sorted CD4+, CD8+, or CD8+CD57+ T cells (not recorded which) from PBMCs. Receptor source: a human donor in good health.

V usage is TRBV9 and J usage is TRBJ2-6; D is perhaps TRBD1 (6 bases). V was cut by 4 bases and J by 0 bases, with 11 bases left in between. The V gene's germline CDR1 is SGDLS and CDR2 YYNGEE. This CDR3 has 16 residues. The CDR3 bases are TGTGCCAGCAGCTCGGACAGATCCTCTGGGGCCAACGTCCTGACTTTC. Residues: CASSSDRSSGANVLTF.

The chain links TRBV7-2 to TRBJ2-7, with D unresolved. Between the trimmed V and J ends, which lost 1 base and 1 base, there was a span of 8 bases. Germline V gene sequence: CDR1 SGHTA, CDR2 FQGNSA. There are 14 residues in the CDR3. The CDR3, as DNA: TGTGCCAGCAGCTTAGAGCACGGTTCCTACGAGCAGTACTTC. As protein: CASSLEHGSYEQYF.

This clonotype was detected only a few times. The chain is built from TRBV27 and TRBJ2-2; possible D gene TRBD2, 7 bases. CDR1 and CDR2 from the germline V gene are MNHEY and SMNVEV (reference sequence). The CDR3 covers 13 residues. Trimming pared 10 bases from V and 5 bases from J, leaving 14 bases between. CDR3 loop: CATWGGPTGELFF. Written as DNA, the CDR3 is TGTGCCACCTGGGGGGGGCCGACCGGGGAGCTGTTTTTT.

The genes are TRBV29-1 and TRBJ1-4; weak D call: TRBD1 (5 bases). The germline V gene has CDR1 SQVTM and CDR2 ANQGSEA. V was trimmed by 4 bases and J by 8 bases, leaving 14 bases between them. CDR3 size: 13 residues. CDR3 region: CSVVRQRGEKLFF. The CDR3 bases are TGCAGCGTTGTAAGACAGAGGGGCGAAAAACTGTTTTTT.

The gene calls are TRBV7-4 and TRBJ2-7, with 16 bases identical to TRBD2. Germline assignment: CDR1 SGHVT and CDR2 SQSDAQ. The CDR3 extends over 18 amino acids. Trimming cost V 4 bases and J 2 bases; bases outside gene matches: 8. Written as DNA, the CDR3 is TGTGCCAGCAGCTCGACGGGACTAGCGGGAGGGCCTCCCTACGAGCAGTACTTC. Amino acid sequence: CASSSTGLAGGPPYEQYF.

This clonotype was seen just once. The chain employs TRBV10-3 and TRBJ2-3, with D maybe TRBD1 (6 bases). Germline values: CDR1 ENHRY, CDR2 SYGVKD. This CDR3 spans 13 amino acids. V was trimmed by 10 bases and J by 2 bases, leaving 13 bases between them. CDR3 bases: TGTGCCACCCGGGACACTTACACAGATACGCAGTATTTT. Amino acid sequence: CATRDTYTDTQYF.

The chain links TRBV7-8 to TRBJ2-1; TRBD2 matches at 13 bases. The V gene's germline CDR1 is SGHVS and CDR2 FQNEAQ. Trimming at V came to 7 bases and at J to 3 bases, leaving 15 bases not matched to a gene. CDR3 length equals 19 residues. The CDR3 region has the DNA TGTGCCAGCATACCCGGACTAGCGGGGGAAAGAACCTACTACAATGAGCAGTTCTTC. This encodes CASIPGLAGERTYYNEQFF.

The chain has TRBV30 and TRBJ1-5, with a possible D match to TRBD1 (6 bases). Germline V gives CDR1 GTSNPN, CDR2 SVGIG (reference sequence). The CDR3 totals 13 residues. Between the trimmed V and J ends, which lost 3 bases and 6 bases, there was a span of 12 bases. The CDR3 reads CAWRGMGAQPQHF. The CDR3 bases are TGTGCCTGGAGAGGAATGGGGGCTCAGCCCCAGCATTTT.

This clonotype has at least ten counts. The chain recombines TRBV7-6 with TRBJ1-4; D not certain. The length of the CDR3 is 15 residues. Trimming left V 2 bases short and J 7 bases short, with 14 bases between. Germline CDR1 reads SGHVS; CDR2 reads FNYEAQ. CDR3 in DNA: TGTGCCAGCAGCTTATTGGGCAGCGAGGCTGAAAAACTGTTTTTT. Translated, it gives CASSLLGSEAEKLFF.

A word on this clonotype: A read error may produce the germline difference seen at one junction end. The V and J genes are TRBV29-1 and TRBJ1-2; D unresolved. Germline lookup yields CDR1 SQVTM and CDR2 ANQGSEA. CDR3 length: 11 residues. CDR3 residues: CSIDFGYGYTF. In DNA form, the CDR3 reads TGCAGCATTGATTTTGGCTATGGCTACACCTTC. The variable domain in full, with the rest retrieved from reference TRBV29-1 and TRBJ1-2, is SAVISQKPSRDICQRGTSLTIQCQVDSQVTMMFWYRQQPGQSLTLIATANQGSEATYESGFVIDKFPISRPNLTFSTLTVSNMSPEDSSIYLCSIDFGYGYTFGSGTRLTVV.

This clonotype was counted once. J is TRBJ1-5 and V is TRBV5-5, with D unclear. V lost 0 bases and J 6 bases, leaving 13 bases between the germline ends. The CDR3 length is 15 residues. Germline CDR1 and CDR2: SGHKS and YYEKEE (reference sequence). The CDR3, as DNA: TGTGCCAGCAGCTTGGCCGACGGAGGCAGTCAGCCCCAGCATTTT. It translates to CASSLADGGSQPQHF. Supplemented by reference TRBV5-5 and TRBJ1-5, the full variable domain reads DAGVTQSPTHLIKTRGQQVTLRCSPISGHKSVSWYQQVLGQGPQFIFQYYEKEERGRGNFPDRFSARQFPNYSSELNVNALLLGDSALYLCASSLADGGSQPQHFGDGTRLSIL.

This clonotype has a single count. The chain couples TRBV12-3 or TRBV12-4 to TRBJ1-1, with 8 bases that match TRBD1. The trim removed 4 bases at V and 1 base at J, leaving 5 bases unmatched. The CDR3 has 15 residues. CDR3 coding DNA: TGTGCCAGCAGTTCCCGAGGACAGGGGAACACTGAAGCTTTCTTT. This translates into CASSSRGQGNTEAFF.

As concerns this clonotype: Compared with germline, one end of the junction differs, possibly owing to a read error. The chain couples TRBV20-1 to TRBJ2-7; TRBD2 agrees at 10 bases. The CDR3 runs 14 residues. The germline V gene has CDR1 DFQATT and CDR2 SNEGSKA (reference sequence). CDR3 sequence reads: CGARARTSGYEQYF. The CDR3 bases are TGCGGTGCTAGAGCCCGGACTAGCGGCTACGAGCAGTACTTC.

J is TRBJ2-5 and V is TRBV11-2; D is possibly TRBD1 or TRBD2 (5 bases each). Germline V gene lookup returns CDR1 SGHAT and CDR2 FQNNGV. The CDR3 runs to 14 residues. The V end was cut by 5 bases, the J end by 5 bases, with 15 bases between. CDR3 sequence reads: CASSLNSGRETQYF. CDR3 DNA: TGTGCCAGCAGCCTGAACTCGGGGCGGGAGACCCAGTACTTC.

In its sample, this clonotype was seen a few times. This chain links TRBV15 with TRBJ2-3; D unclear. CDR3 length: 15 amino acids. Germline assignment: CDR1 LNHNV and CDR2 YYDKDF (reference sequence). Trimming removed 4 bases from V and 2 bases from J, with 13 bases in between. Written as DNA, the CDR3 is TGTGCCACCAGCAATGGGCAGGAGAACACAGATACGCAGTATTTT. Its translation: CATSNGQENTDTQYF.

V and J are TRBV29-1 and TRBJ2-1; 7 nucleotides match TRBD2. Losses at the gene ends were 8 bases for V and 5 bases for J; bases not matched to a gene: 9. Germline-derived CDR1 and CDR2 are SQVTM and ANQGSEA. The CDR3 runs 13 residues. The CDR3: CSWTSGEHNEQFF. Here the CDR3 DNA reads TGCAGCTGGACCAGCGGGGAACACAATGAGCAGTTCTTC.

The chain recombines TRBV2 with TRBJ2-1; 8 positions agree with TRBD2. The V segment lost 11 bases and the J segment 1 base; nucleotides outside the gene matches: 10. Germline CDR1 SNHLY, CDR2 FYNNEI. The CDR3 covers 15 residues. The CDR3 coding sequence is TGTGCCGGACATCTAGCGGGTGGATCCTACAATGAGCAGTTCTTC. This encodes CAGHLAGGSYNEQFF.

The chain links TRBV20-1 to TRBJ2-7; 7 bases match TRBD2. The CDR3 runs 16 residues. Germline V CDR1 and CDR2: DFQATT, SNEGSKA (reference sequence). J gave up 6 bases and V 0 bases, and 14 bases lay outside the gene matches. Written as DNA, the CDR3 is TGCAGTGCTAGAGATGCTCGGGCGGGAGAAGCTCTCGAGCAGTACTTC. Its protein product is CSARDARAGEALEQYF.

The chain links TRBV7-3 to TRBJ2-5, with unresolved D. Per the germline V gene, CDR1 is SGHTA and CDR2 is FQGTGA. The length of the CDR3 is 15 residues. Trimming cost V 5 bases and J 5 bases, with 18 bases left between them. The CDR3 DNA follows: TGTGCCAGCAGCCCCGGGCTCAGTCTCGGCGAGACCCAGTACTTC. As protein: CASSPGLSLGETQYF.

This clonotype came up many times. The chain joins TRBV5-6 to TRBJ2-7, with 10 bases lining up with TRBD2. Germline CDR1 SGHDT, CDR2 YYEEEE. This CDR3 contains 14 residues. V was clipped by 2 bases and J by 7 bases; unmatched bases: 6. CDR3 bases: TGTGCCAGCAGCTTCGATCTAGCGGGGGTGGAGCAGTACTTC. Translation gives CASSFDLAGVEQYF.

This clonotype was seen many times. This chain joins TRBV19 and TRBJ2-3; no clear D gene. The CDR3 loop spans 15 amino acids. CDR1 and CDR2 (germline): LNHDA, SQIVND (reference sequence). The V gene lost 5 bases and the J gene lost 4 bases, with 16 bases spanning the gap. DNA for the CDR3: TGTGCCAGTAGTTTTACGGCTAACTCGGCAGATACGCAGTATTTT. Protein sequence: CASSFTANSADTQYF.

The J gene is TRBJ2-1, the V gene TRBV10-3, with 8 bases fitting TRBD2. Germline CDR1 and CDR2: ENHRY and SYGVKD. The trim removed 10 bases at V and 6 bases at J, leaving 11 bases unmatched. CDR3 length: 14 residues. For the CDR3, the DNA is TGTGCCACCTCGGGGGGGCTGAGTACCAATGAGCAGTTCTTC. Protein product: CATSGGLSTNEQFF.

This clonotype appeared a single time. A single base separates this from a much larger clone, so it may be a read error. The rearrangement uses TRBV11-2 and TRBJ1-4; tentatively, D is TRBD1 (5 bases). The CDR3 is made up of 14 amino acids. Between the trimmed V and J ends, which lost 6 bases and 7 bases, there was a span of 15 bases. Germline CDR1 SGHAT, CDR2 FQNNGV. CDR3 residues: CASRGRLISEKLFF. The CDR3 DNA reads as TGTGCCAGCAGGGGACGGTTAATTAGTGAAAAACTGTTTTTT.

The gene calls are TRBV9 and TRBJ2-5; 10 positions agree with TRBD1. The CDR3 has 16 amino acids. The V segment lost 0 bases and the J segment 4 bases; nucleotides outside the gene matches: 6. Germline V gives CDR1 SGDLS, CDR2 YYNGEE. DNA for the CDR3: TGTGCCAGCAGCGTAGAGGGACAGGGGACGGGAGAGACCCAGTACTTC. This encodes CASSVEGQGTGETQYF.

The V gene is TRBV6-2 or TRBV6-3, the J gene TRBJ2-2; TRBD2 is a possible D gene (5 bases). V lost 0 bases, J lost 6 bases, and 14 bases lay in between. The CDR3 contains 16 residues. CDR1 is MNHEY, CDR2 SVGEGT, per germline. CDR3 nucleotides: TGTGCCAGCAGTTACTCAACGGGATCTTTGGCCGGGGAGCTGTTTTTT. This encodes CASSYSTGSLAGELFF.

The chain combines TRBV20-1 with TRBJ2-3; D unresolved. CDR1 is DFQATT and CDR2 is SNEGSKA in the germline V gene (reference sequence). CDR3 length: 13 residues. Between the trimmed V and J ends, which lost 4 bases and 0 bases, there was a span of 8 bases. The CDR3 protein is CSAILGSTDTQYF. CDR3 sequence (DNA): TGCAGTGCTATCCTGGGTAGCACAGATACGCAGTATTTT.

V usage is TRBV7-2 and J usage is TRBJ2-7, with D perhaps TRBD1 (6 bases). Germline V gene sequence: CDR1 SGHTA, CDR2 FQGNSA. Trimming took off 5 bases at V and 4 bases at J, with 12 bases between the two ends. This CDR3 is 13 amino acids long. The CDR3: CASSGTLSYEQYV. The DNA of the CDR3 is TGTGCCAGCAGCGGGACACTCTCTTACGAGCAGTACGTC.

This clonotype was observed at least ten times. The CDR3 bases are TGTGCCAGCAGCTTGGGCGTCGACTGGAGCTCCTACGAGCAGTACTTC. It codes for CASSLGVDWSSYEQYF. V is TRBV5-6 and J is TRBJ2-7; no firm D call. CDR1 SGHDT and CDR2 YYEEEE come from the germline V gene. The CDR3 is 16 amino acids. The ends were cut back, 0 bases at V and 0 bases at J, with 13 bases in the middle.